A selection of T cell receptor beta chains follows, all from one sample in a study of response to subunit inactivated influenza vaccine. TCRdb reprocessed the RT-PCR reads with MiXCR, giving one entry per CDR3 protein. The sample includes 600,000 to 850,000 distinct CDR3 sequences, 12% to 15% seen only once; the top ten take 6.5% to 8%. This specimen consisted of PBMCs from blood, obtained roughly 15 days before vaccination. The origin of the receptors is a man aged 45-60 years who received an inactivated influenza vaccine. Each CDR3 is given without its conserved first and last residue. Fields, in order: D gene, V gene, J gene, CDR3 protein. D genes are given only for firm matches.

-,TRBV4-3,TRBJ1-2,ASSQEGPGNYGYT
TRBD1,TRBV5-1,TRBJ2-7,ASSLGTGVHEQY
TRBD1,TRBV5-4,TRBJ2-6,ASSFGQGHGANVLT
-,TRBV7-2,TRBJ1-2,ASSLGSGGGYGYT
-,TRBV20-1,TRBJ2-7,SAQDRDKGPYEQY
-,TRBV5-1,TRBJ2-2,ASSLVYNTGELF
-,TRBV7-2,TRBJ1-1,ASRQDTGTVNTEAF
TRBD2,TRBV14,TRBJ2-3,ASREVASGRPRTDTQY
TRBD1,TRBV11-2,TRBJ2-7,ASSPRTRTGYEQY
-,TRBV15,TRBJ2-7,ATSSRRAYEQY
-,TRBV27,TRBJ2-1,ASSSKQGNNEQF
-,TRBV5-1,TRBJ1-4,ASSLEGSEKLF
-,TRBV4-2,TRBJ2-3,ASSPRQTTDTQY
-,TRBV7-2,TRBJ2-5,ASSLLRGTQETQY
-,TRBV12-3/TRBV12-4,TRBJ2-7,ASSSFTGTGSEQY
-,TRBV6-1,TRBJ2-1,ATRGDQGIGYNEQF
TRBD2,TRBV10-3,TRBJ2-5,AISDERGVKTQY
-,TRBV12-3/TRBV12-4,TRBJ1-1,ASRTAFEAF
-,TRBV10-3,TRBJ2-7,AISESVGNVPHEQY
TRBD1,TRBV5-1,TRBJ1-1,ASSSTGVPTEAF
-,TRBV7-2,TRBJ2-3,ASSLGGSRVTDTQY
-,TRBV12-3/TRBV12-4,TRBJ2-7,ASSPWDYEQY
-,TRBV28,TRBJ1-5,ASSPGLGQH
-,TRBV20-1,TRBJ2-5,SASLPGSGQETQY
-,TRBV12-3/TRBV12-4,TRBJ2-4,ASSLVSSNIQY
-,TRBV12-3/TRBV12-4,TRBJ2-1,ASTRQPYNEQF
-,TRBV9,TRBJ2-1,ASSVGSGEQF
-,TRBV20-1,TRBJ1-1,SAQDPNTEAF
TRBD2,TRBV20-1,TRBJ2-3,SASRTSGGDTQY
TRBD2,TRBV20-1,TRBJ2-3,SARGGSVADTQY
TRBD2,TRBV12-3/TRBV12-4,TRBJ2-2,ATTPLGGGWGGELF
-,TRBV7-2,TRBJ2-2,ASSFSNTGELF
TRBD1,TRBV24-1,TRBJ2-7,ATSATGIYEQY
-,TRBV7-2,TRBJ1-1,ASSTGTVNTEAF
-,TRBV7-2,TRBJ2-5,ASSLGPGLQETQY
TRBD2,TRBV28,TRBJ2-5,ATRLAGVETQY
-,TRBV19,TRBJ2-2,ASSSPLVRTGELF
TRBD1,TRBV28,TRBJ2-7,ASSLTGNSYEQY
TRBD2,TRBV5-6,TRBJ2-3,ASSLELSGTDTQY
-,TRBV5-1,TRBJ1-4,ASSLRDQNEKLF
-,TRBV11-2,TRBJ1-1,ASSLFRNTEAF